The present TCR beta chain was sequenced within a study of blood T cell repertoires in COVID-19. TCRdb keeps only in-frame clones here, not all; method: immunoSEQ multiplex PCR. The top ten hold around 4.2% of the sample, which has about 230,000 clones, nearly 90% seen once. The V segment lost 0 bases and the J segment 2 bases; nucleotides outside the gene matches: 1. CDR1 is SGHNT and CDR2 is YYREEE in the germline V gene (reference sequence). The CDR3 has 14 residues. As regards this clone: Other nucleotide sequences in the sample specify the same CDR3.

Material for sequencing was PBMCs or T cells enriched from blood (not recorded which). The receptor was derived from a woman aged 25-40 years with acute COVID-19. V and J are TRBV5-4 and TRBJ1-2, with 7 bases that match TRBD1. The chain's CDR3 is CASSLDRGNYGYTF. Written as DNA, the CDR3 is TGTGCCAGCAGCTTGGACAGGGGCAACTATGGCTACACCTTC. The full variable domain, completed using reference TRBV5-4 and TRBJ1-2, is ETGVTQSPTHLIKTRGQQVTLRCSSQSGHNTVSWYQQALGQGPQFIFQYYREEENGRGNFPPRFSGLQFPNYSSELNVNALELDDSALYLCASSLDRGNYGYTFGSGTRLTVV.